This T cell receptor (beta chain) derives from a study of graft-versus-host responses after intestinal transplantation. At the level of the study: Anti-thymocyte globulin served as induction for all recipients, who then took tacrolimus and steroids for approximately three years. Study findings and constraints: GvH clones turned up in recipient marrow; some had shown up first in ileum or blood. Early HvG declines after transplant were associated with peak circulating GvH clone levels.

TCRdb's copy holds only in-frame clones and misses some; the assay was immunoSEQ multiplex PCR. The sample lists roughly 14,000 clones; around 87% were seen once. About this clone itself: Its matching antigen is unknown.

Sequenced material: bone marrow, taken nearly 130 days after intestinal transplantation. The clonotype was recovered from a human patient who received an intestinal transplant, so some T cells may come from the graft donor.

CDR3 sequence reads: CATSREGEGLYNEQFF. For the CDR3, the DNA is TGTGCCACCAGCAGAGAGGGGGAGGGGCTCTACAATGAGCAGTTCTTC. This chain links TRBV15 with TRBJ2-1; 7 bases match TRBD2. The germline V gene encodes CDR1 LNHNV and CDR2 YYDKDF (reference sequence). V dropped 0 bases and J dropped 3; count of bases not matched to a gene: 5. This CDR3 contains 16 residues.